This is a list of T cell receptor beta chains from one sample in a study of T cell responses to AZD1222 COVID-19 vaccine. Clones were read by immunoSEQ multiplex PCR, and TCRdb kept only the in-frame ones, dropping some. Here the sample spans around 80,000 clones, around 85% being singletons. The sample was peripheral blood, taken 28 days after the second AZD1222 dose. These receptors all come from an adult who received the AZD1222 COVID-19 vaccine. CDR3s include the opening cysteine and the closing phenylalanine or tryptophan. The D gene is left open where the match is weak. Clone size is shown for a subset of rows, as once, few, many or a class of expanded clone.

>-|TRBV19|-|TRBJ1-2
TGTGCCAGTAGTATCCAACCGGGAGGAGGCTATGGCTACACCTTC
CASSIQPGGGYGYTF
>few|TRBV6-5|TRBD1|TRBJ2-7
TGTGCCAGCAGTCTAAACAGGGGCCACGAGCAGTACTTC
CASSLNRGHEQYF
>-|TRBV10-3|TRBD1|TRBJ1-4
TGTGCCATCAGGGGACAGGGAGGTAATGAAAAACTGTTTTTT
CAIRGQGGNEKLFF
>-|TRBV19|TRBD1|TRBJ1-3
TGTGCCAGTAGTACCACCGGGACAGAAGGAAACACCATATATTTT
CASSTTGTEGNTIYF
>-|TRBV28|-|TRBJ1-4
TGTGCCAGCAGCGGAAGAGGGGTTTCTAATGAAAAACTGTTTTTT
CASSGRGVSNEKLFF
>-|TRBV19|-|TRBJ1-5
TGTGCCAGTAGTGTGTTCTTGGGTAGCAATCAGCCCCAGCATTTT
CASSVFLGSNQPQHF
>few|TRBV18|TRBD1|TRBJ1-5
TGTGCCAGCTCACGAACAGGGGGCAGTGATCAGCCCCAGCATTTT
CASSRTGGSDQPQHF
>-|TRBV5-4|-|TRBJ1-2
TGTGCCAGCAGCGAACAAAATAACTATGGCTACACCTTC
CASSEQNNYGYTF
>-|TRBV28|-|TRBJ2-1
TGTGCCCTAGGGAAACAGGGAATCACCTCTAATGAGCAGTTCTTC
CALGKQGITSNEQFF
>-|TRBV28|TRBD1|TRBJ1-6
TGTGCCAGCTGTGGGCACAGGGGGCTCCCCCTCCACTTT
CASCGHRGLPLHF
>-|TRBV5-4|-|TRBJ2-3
TGTGCCAGCACCCTCCCGGGCAGAAGCACAGATACGCAGTATTTT
CASTLPGRSTDTQYF
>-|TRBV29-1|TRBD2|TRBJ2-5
TGCAGCGTTGTGCCTTATTTGCGCGGGGGGGAACAAGAGACCCAGTACTTC
CSVVPYLRGGEQETQYF
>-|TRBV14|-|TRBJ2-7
TGTGCCAGCAGCCAAGATCTGGGCTGGGGGCAGTACTTC
CASSQDLGWGQYF
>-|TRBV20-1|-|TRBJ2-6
TGCAGTGCTAGTTTAAGTCCGGGGGCCAACGTCCTGACTTTC
CSASLSPGANVLTF
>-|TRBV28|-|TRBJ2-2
TGTGCCAGCAGTATGGAAAGGGTGGCCGGGGAGCTGTTTTTT
CASSMERVAGELFF
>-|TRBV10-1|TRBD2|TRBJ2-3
TGCGCCAGCAGTGACGGGGGGAACACAGATACGCAGTATTTT
CASSDGGNTDTQYF
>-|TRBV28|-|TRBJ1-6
TGTGCCAGCAGTTTATATGGGGGAAGGTATAATTCACCCCTCCACTTT
CASSLYGGRYNSPLHF
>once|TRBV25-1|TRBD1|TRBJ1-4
TGTGCCAGCAGTGACCTGGCAGGGGGAAATGAAAAACTGTTTTTT
CASSDLAGGNEKLFF
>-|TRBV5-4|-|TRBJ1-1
TGTGCCAGCAGCTTGGAGCCCCGTGGGCCCCCTAACACTGAAGCTTTCTTT
CASSLEPRGPPNTEAFF
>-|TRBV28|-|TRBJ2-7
TGTGCCAGCGTGTCCTCCCCGGGACAGCAGTACTTC
CASVSSPGQQYF
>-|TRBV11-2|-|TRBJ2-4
TGTGCCAGCAGCTCGGGTAGGGGGACTTTAGCCAAAAACATTCAGTACTTC
CASSSGRGTLAKNIQYF
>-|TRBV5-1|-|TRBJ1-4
TGCGCCAGCAGCCTAGGACCCTGGGGGGATGAAAAACTGTTTTTT
CASSLGPWGDEKLFF
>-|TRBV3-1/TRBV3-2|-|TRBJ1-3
TGTGCCAGCAGCCAGGGGTATGGAAACACCATATATTTT
CASSQGYGNTIYF
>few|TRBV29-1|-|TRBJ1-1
TGCAGCGCCCGGACGACTTTCGATGCTTTCTTT
CSARTTFDAFF
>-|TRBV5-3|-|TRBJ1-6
TGTGCCGGAACCTTCTTTGGTGGGTGTTCACCCCTCCACTTT
CAGTFFGGCSPLHF
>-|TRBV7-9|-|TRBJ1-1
TGTGCCAGCAGCTTAGCCCTTCTCTCATCCCAGAACACTGAAGCTTTCTTT
CASSLALLSSQNTEAFF
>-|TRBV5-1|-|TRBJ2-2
TGCGCCAGCAGCTGGGATGCCGGGGAGCTGTTTTTT
CASSWDAGELFF
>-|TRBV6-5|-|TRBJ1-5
TGTGCCAGCAGTTACTCACAGGCCCGTGGTCAGCCCCAGCATTTT
CASSYSQARGQPQHF
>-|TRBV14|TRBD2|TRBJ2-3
TGTGCCAGCAGTCTCAGCGGGGGAGGGGCAGATACGCAGTATTTT
CASSLSGGGADTQYF
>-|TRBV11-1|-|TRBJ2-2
TGTGCCAGCAGCTGGAGCACCGGGGAGCTGTTTTTT
CASSWSTGELFF
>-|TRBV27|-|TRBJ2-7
TGTGCCAGCAGGGTGACAACCCTGGGCGAGCAGTACTTC
CASRVTTLGEQYF